The 28 T cell receptor beta chains reported below all come from one sample, sequenced in a study of T cell changes during pregnancy in multiple sclerosis. Some clones are missing from TCRdb's copy, which holds only in-frame ones; the method was immunoSEQ multiplex PCR. The table shows approximately 70,000 clones, with about 89% occurring only once. Here the sequenced sample was CD4+ T cells from peripheral blood mononuclear cells, taken before pregnancy. The receptors come from a female donor with multiple sclerosis, enrolled in a pregnancy study.

V and J are TRBV7-3 and TRBJ2-6; TRBD2 might be the D (5 bases). V shed 0 bases and J shed 0 bases, with 12 bases lying between them. This CDR3 is 18 amino acids long. From germline, CDR1 is SGHTA and CDR2 FQGTGA. Here the CDR3 reads CASSLTPAGISGANVLTF. Written as DNA, the CDR3 is TGTGCCAGCAGCTTAACCCCGGCGGGTATCTCTGGGGCCAACGTCCTGACTTTC.

This sequence joins TRBV10-3 and TRBJ1-5; D is unclear. This CDR3 has 15 amino acids. The germline V gene encodes CDR1 ENHRY and CDR2 SYGVKD. V gave up 6 bases and J gave up 0 bases, with 12 bases separating them. The CDR3 loop is CAISPARGSNQPQHF. The CDR3 DNA reads TGTGCCATCAGCCCGGCGCGAGGTAGCAATCAGCCCCAGCATTTT.

The J gene is TRBJ1-2, the V gene TRBV7-9; 7 nucleotides line up with TRBD1. Germline V lookup: CDR1 SEHNR, CDR2 FQNEAQ (reference sequence). The CDR3 loop spans 14 amino acids. The J segment lost 8 bases and the V segment lost 5 bases, leaving 11 bases of the junction unmatched. DNA of the CDR3: TGTGCCAGCAGCCCAGCTCCAGGGGGAGGAGGCTACACCTTC. Its translation: CASSPAPGGGGYTF.

The chain couples TRBV2 to TRBJ2-1; TRBD2 is a possible D gene (5 bases). CDR1 and CDR2 (germline): SNHLY, FYNNEI. The CDR3 consists of 12 residues. The V end lost 3 bases, the J end lost 8 bases, and 8 bases lay between the germline ends. DNA of the CDR3: TGTGCCAGCAGTGAGCTAGCCGATGAGCAGTTCTTC. This translates into CASSELADEQFF.

This clone was observed a single time. The CDR3 is CASSLLAGSYEQYF. The CDR3, as DNA: TGTGCCAGCAGTTTATTAGCAGGGTCCTACGAGCAGTACTTC. The chain links TRBV27 to TRBJ2-7, with TRBD1 as a possible D gene (5 bases). From germline, CDR1 is MNHEY and CDR2 SMNVEV (reference sequence). The CDR3 is 14 amino acids. V dropped 1 base and J dropped 1 base, with 8 bases sitting between them.

Here the CDR3 reads CASSLRLAGIYNEQFF. The DNA for the CDR3 is TGCGCCAGCAGCTTGCGGCTAGCGGGGATCTACAATGAGCAGTTCTTC. The rearrangement uses TRBV5-1 and TRBJ2-1; TRBD2 matches 9 bases. The V segment lost 1 base and the J segment 3 bases; nucleotides outside the gene matches: 5. CDR3 size: 16 residues. Germline CDR1 is SGHRS and CDR2 is YFSETQ.

This rearrangement joins TRBV28 to TRBJ2-3, with TRBD2 matching 7 bases. Germline CDR1 MDHEN, CDR2 SYDVKM. V dropped 3 bases and J dropped 3; count of bases not matched to a gene: 9. This CDR3 comprises 16 residues. The CDR3 loop reads CASSFLGGRRTDTQYF. The CDR3 nucleotides are TGTGCCAGCAGTTTTCTGGGCGGGAGAAGGACAGATACGCAGTATTTT. Complete variable domain (other parts from reference TRBV28 and TRBJ2-3): DVKVTQSSRYLVKRTGEKVFLECVQDMDHENMFWYRQDPGLGLRLIYFSYDVKMKEKGDIPEGYSVSREKKERFSLILESASTNQTSMYLCASSFLGGRRTDTQYFGPGTRLTVL.

V gene TRBV29-1 combines with J gene TRBJ2-7, with 8 positions matching TRBD2. CDR3 length: 14 residues. CDR1 and CDR2 from the germline V gene are SQVTM and ANQGSEA. After removal of 3 bases from V and 6 bases from J, the junction contained 10 bases not matched to a gene. Written as DNA, the CDR3 is TGCAGCGTTGATGTGGCGGGGGGTGTAGGCGAGCAGTACTTC. Its translation is CSVDVAGGVGEQYF.

The chain links TRBV19 to TRBJ2-7; unclear D gene. Germline V CDR1 and CDR2: LNHDA, SQIVND (reference sequence). CDR3 length equals 14 residues. Trimming removed 3 bases from V and 0 bases from J, with 9 bases in between. Here the CDR3 DNA reads TGTGCCAGTAGTATCTCGCGGCGCTCCTACGAGCAGTACTTC. It translates to CASSISRRSYEQYF.

This clone was picked up a small number of times. The V and J genes are TRBV19 and TRBJ1-5; no clear D. The CDR3 runs 16 residues. Germline V gives CDR1 LNHDA, CDR2 SQIVND (reference sequence). Trimming pared 5 bases from V and 0 bases from J, leaving 14 bases between. The CDR3 nucleotides are TGTGCCAGTAGTGCCGTCAGTGATCATAGCAATCAGCCCCAGCATTTT. As protein: CASSAVSDHSNQPQHF.

The chain combines TRBV4-1 with TRBJ2-1; TRBD2 aligns across 13 bases. CDR3 size: 18 residues. CDR1 is MGHRA and CDR2 is YSYEKL in the germline V gene. After removal of 4 bases from V and 6 bases from J, the junction contained 12 bases not matched to a gene. The CDR3 nucleotides are TGCGCCAGCAGCCCGCAGCCGACTAGCGGGGGGTGGGGCAATGAGCAGTTCTTC. It encodes CASSPQPTSGGWGNEQFF.

The gene calls are TRBV18 and TRBJ2-3; TRBD2 aligns across 7 bases. The length of the CDR3 is 17 residues. With V trimmed by 3 bases and J by 0 bases, 9 bases remained unmatched. CDR1 is KGHSH and CDR2 is LQKENI in the germline V gene. The CDR3 nucleotides are TGTGCCAGCTCACCCCACTGGCTAGCGGTGAGCACAGATACGCAGTATTTT. Translated, it gives CASSPHWLAVSTDTQYF.

This clone has more than one count but fewer than ten. It is unclear where the CDR3 begins or ends on the DNA, so no DNA is shown, and the CDR3 is as TCRdb lists it. V and J are TRBV27 and TRBJ1-5. Germline CDR1 MNHEY, CDR2 SMNVEV (reference sequence). The CDR3 contains 15 residues when both ends are counted. CDR3 region: CASSSSGGRTQPQHF.

The V gene is TRBV30, the J gene TRBJ2-2, with 8 bases aligning to TRBD2. CDR3 length: 14 amino acids. Unmatched junction bases numbered 6, after V lost 4 bases and J lost 5 bases. Germline lookup yields CDR1 GTSNPN and CDR2 SVGIG (reference sequence). CDR3 region: CAWIGGAGTGELFF. In nucleotides, the CDR3 is TGTGCCTGGATCGGGGGGGCGGGGACCGGGGAGCTGTTTTTT. The whole variable domain, filled in from reference TRBV30 and TRBJ2-2, reads SQTIHQWPATLVQPVGSPLSLECTVEGTSNPNLYWYRQAAGRGLQLLFYSVGIGQISSEVPQNLSASRPQDRQFILSSKKLLLSDSGFYLCAWIGGAGTGELFFGEGSRLTVL.

The chain carries TRBV6-1 and TRBJ2-7; no clear D gene. V dropped 7 bases and J dropped 3 bases, with 13 bases sitting between them. This CDR3 is built from 13 residues. Germline CDR1 is MNHNS and CDR2 is SASEGT. CDR3 DNA: TGTGCCAGCACCAACGAACAGAGCTACGAGCAGTACTTC. Translated, it gives CASTNEQSYEQYF.

The CDR3 DNA sequence: TGTGCCACCAGCAGAGATCTGACTAGCCAAGAGACCCAGTACTTC. Translated: CATSRDLTSQETQYF. This sequence joins TRBV15 and TRBJ2-5; maybe TRBD2 (6 bases). This CDR3 contains 15 residues. CDR1 and CDR2 from the germline V gene are LNHNV and YYDKDF (reference sequence). The V end lost 0 bases, the J end lost 1 base, and 9 bases lay between the germline ends.

A few counts support this clone. The chain combines TRBV30 with TRBJ1-1, with 7 bases that match TRBD1. Per germline, CDR1 GTSNPN and CDR2 SVGIG (reference sequence). Trimming removed 6 bases from V and 1 base from J; junction bases left unmatched: 5. The CDR3 has 13 residues. The DNA of the CDR3 is TGTGCCTGTAAGGGACAGCCGAACACTGAAGCTTTCTTT. Protein: CACKGQPNTEAFF.

As DNA, the CDR3 is TGTGCCAGCAGTTTGTCTGCGGGGGAGACCCAGTACTTC. Protein: CASSLSAGETQYF. This chain connects TRBV5-4 to TRBJ2-5; D may be TRBD2 (6 bases). This CDR3 has 13 residues. V gave up 5 bases and J gave up 5 bases, with 13 bases separating them. CDR1 and CDR2 (germline): SGHNT, YYREEE (reference sequence). The full variable domain, rest sourced from reference TRBV5-4 and TRBJ2-5, is ETGVTQSPTHLIKTRGQQVTLRCSSQSGHNTVSWYQQALGQGPQFIFQYYREEENGRGNFPPRFSGLQFPNYSSELNVNALELDDSALYLCASSLSAGETQYFGPGTRLLVL.

The V gene is TRBV27, the J gene TRBJ2-7; D gene uncertain. The CDR3 spans 12 residues. V was trimmed by 7 bases and J by 4 bases, leaving 11 bases between them. Germline V gene sequence: CDR1 MNHEY, CDR2 SMNVEV (reference sequence). Here the CDR3 DNA reads TGTGCCAGCACCAGCGAGAGGTACGAGCAGTACTTC. Encoded protein: CASTSERYEQYF.

The chain is built from TRBV28 and TRBJ1-1; D perhaps matches TRBD1 (6 bases). CDR3 length equals 14 residues. V lost 6 bases, J lost 2 bases, and 13 bases lay in between. Per the germline V gene, CDR1 is MDHEN and CDR2 is SYDVKM. As DNA, the CDR3 is TGTGCCAGCAGGCGTAACAGGGAAAACACTGAAGCTTTCTTT. Translated: CASRRNRENTEAFF.

The sample holds one count of this clone. This chain links TRBV5-6 with TRBJ1-6; the D gene is possibly TRBD1 (5 bases). Trimming pared 0 bases from V and 3 bases from J, leaving 10 bases between. The germline CDR1 and CDR2 sequences are SGHDT and YYEEEE. This CDR3 comprises 16 residues. The CDR3 bases are TGTGCCAGCAGCTTGGGACAGACCCTCTATAATTCACCCCTCCACTTT. It yields the protein CASSLGQTLYNSPLHF.

The rearrangement uses TRBV5-1 and TRBJ2-3; perhaps TRBD2 as D (6 bases). Deletions cut 3 bases from V and 0 bases from J, with 14 bases between. Germline CDR1 and CDR2: SGHRS and YFSETQ. The CDR3 has 16 residues. As DNA, the CDR3 is TGCGCCAGCAGCTCCTTAGCGGAGAGAAGCACAGATACGCAGTATTTT. Protein sequence: CASSSLAERSTDTQYF. Together with reference TRBV5-1 and TRBJ2-3, the CDR3 gives the full variable domain: KAGVTQTPRYLIKTRGQQVTLSCSPISGHRSVSWYQQTPGQGLQFLFEYFSETQRNKGNFPGRFSGRQFSNSRSEMNVSTLELGDSALYLCASSSLAERSTDTQYFGPGTRLTVL.

This chain connects TRBV18 to TRBJ1-5; 7 nucleotides align to TRBD1. Germline CDR1 is KGHSH and CDR2 is LQKENI. J gave up 4 bases and V 6 bases, and 6 bases lay outside the gene matches. This CDR3 region has 14 residues. Here the CDR3 reads CASSQGVDNQPQHF. CDR3 coding DNA: TGTGCCAGCTCCCAGGGGGTAGATAATCAGCCCCAGCATTTT.

The chain has TRBV19 and TRBJ1-1, with no clear D. V lost 1 base to trimming and J lost 0 bases, with 9 bases between them. Germline V lookup: CDR1 LNHDA, CDR2 SQIVND (reference sequence). The CDR3 runs to 15 residues. CDR3 in DNA: TGTGCCAGTAGTATAGTGGTAGCCATGAACACTGAAGCTTTCTTT. Protein product: CASSIVVAMNTEAFF.

Remarks on this clone: One junction end disagrees with the germline gene, perhaps due to a read error. The chain has TRBV9 and TRBJ2-2, with D possibly matching TRBD1 (6 bases). The CDR3 has 14 residues. Germline assignment: CDR1 SGDLS and CDR2 YYNGEE. CDR3 region: CASSVTGNAGELFF. The CDR3 nucleotides are TGTGCCAGCAGCGTAACAGGGAACGCCGGGGAGCTGTTTTTT.

The J gene is TRBJ1-3, the V gene TRBV5-5; D is ambiguous. Per the germline V gene, CDR1 is SGHKS and CDR2 is YYEKEE (reference sequence). The CDR3 is 15 amino acids. V dropped 0 bases and J dropped 0 bases, with 7 bases sitting between them. The CDR3 protein is CASSLAPYSGNTIYF. Here the CDR3 DNA reads TGTGCCAGCAGCTTGGCCCCCTACTCTGGAAACACCATATATTTT. Filled out from reference TRBV5-5 and TRBJ1-3, the complete variable domain reads DAGVTQSPTHLIKTRGQQVTLRCSPISGHKSVSWYQQVLGQGPQFIFQYYEKEERGRGNFPDRFSARQFPNYSSELNVNALLLGDSALYLCASSLAPYSGNTIYFGEGSWLTVV.

The J gene is TRBJ1-2, the V gene TRBV4-3; TRBD1 is a possible D gene (6 bases). The CDR3 is 14 residues long. The germline V and J ends were trimmed by 0 bases and 6 bases, with 11 bases remaining between them. In germline, CDR1 is LGHNA, CDR2 YSLEER. CDR3 loop: CASSQEPGDNGYTF. CDR3 nucleotide sequence: TGCGCCAGCAGCCAAGAACCAGGGGATAATGGCTACACCTTC.

The CDR3 protein is CASSRNQGQGNTIYF. DNA of the CDR3: TGCGCCAGCAGCCGGAACCAAGGACAGGGAAACACCATATATTTT. V is TRBV4-3 and J is TRBJ1-3, with D tentatively TRBD1 (6 bases). This CDR3 comprises 15 residues. From germline, CDR1 is LGHNA and CDR2 YSLEER. V was pared by 4 bases and J by 4 bases, with 14 bases between.